This T cell receptor beta chain originates from a study of regulatory T cells in long-lasting Graves disease. According to the study, TCR beta libraries were built with iRepertoire HTBI primers and CDR3-region Arm-PCR. TCRdb re-called the multiplex PCR reads through MiXCR, storing one row per CDR3 protein. The table has 450,000 to 500,000 distinct CDR3 sequences, 15% to 20% seen once; the top ten hold 12%. Specified time point: newly diagnosed GD, antithyroid drugs for less than 3 months. Generation of the TCR library employed RNA extracted from PBMCs. The germline V and J ends were trimmed by 4 bases and 0 bases, with 12 bases remaining between them. The CDR3 spans 16 residues. Germline V gene lookup returns CDR1 MDHEN and CDR2 SYDVKM. The sample was also reused in another study, on T cells in Graves' hyperthyroidism and ophthalmopathy.

The material sequenced was peripheral blood mononuclear cells (PBMCs), taken at new diagnosis, from a patient treated with antithyroid drugs. The chain recombines TRBV28 with TRBJ1-4; D is ambiguous. The TCR sequence derives from a man aged 40-49 years with Graves disease. DNA of the CDR3: TGTGCCAGCAGTTGGGCAGGCCCTGCAACTAATGAAAAACTGTTTTTT. Its translation: CASSWAGPATNEKLFF. Based on the CDR3 plus reference TRBV28 and TRBJ1-4, the full variable domain is DVKVTQSSRYLVKRTGEKVFLECVQDMDHENMFWYRQDPGLGLRLIYFSYDVKMKEKGDIPEGYSVSREKKERFSLILESASTNQTSMYLCASSWAGPATNEKLFFGSGTQLSVL.